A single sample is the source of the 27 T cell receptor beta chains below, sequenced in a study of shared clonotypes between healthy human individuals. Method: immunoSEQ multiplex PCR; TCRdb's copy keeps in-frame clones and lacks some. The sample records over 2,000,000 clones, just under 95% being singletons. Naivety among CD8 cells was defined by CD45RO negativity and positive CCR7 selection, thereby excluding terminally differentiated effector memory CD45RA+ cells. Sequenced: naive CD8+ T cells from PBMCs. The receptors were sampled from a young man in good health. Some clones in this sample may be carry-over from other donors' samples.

CDR3 coding DNA: TGCGCCAGCAGCTTCCTCCGGGACTACGAGCAGTACTTC. Its translation: CASSFLRDYEQYF. The chain uses TRBV5-1 and TRBJ2-7; perhaps TRBD2 as D (5 bases). The CDR3 runs to 13 residues. The V gene lost 2 bases and the J gene lost 3 bases, with 9 bases spanning the gap. Germline CDR1 SGHRS, CDR2 YFSETQ.

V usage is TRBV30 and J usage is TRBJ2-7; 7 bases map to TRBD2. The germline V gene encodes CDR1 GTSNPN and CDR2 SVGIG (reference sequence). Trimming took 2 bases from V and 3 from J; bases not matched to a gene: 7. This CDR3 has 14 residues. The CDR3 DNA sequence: TGTGCCTGGAGTCTAGCGGAAACTTTCTACGAGCAGTACTTC. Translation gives CAWSLAETFYEQYF.

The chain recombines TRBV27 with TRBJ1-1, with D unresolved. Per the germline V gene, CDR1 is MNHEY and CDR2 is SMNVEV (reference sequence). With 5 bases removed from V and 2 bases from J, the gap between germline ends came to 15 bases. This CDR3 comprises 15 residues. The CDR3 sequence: CASSTSFLGNTEAFF. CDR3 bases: TGTGCCAGCAGTACTTCATTTTTGGGAAACACTGAAGCTTTCTTT.

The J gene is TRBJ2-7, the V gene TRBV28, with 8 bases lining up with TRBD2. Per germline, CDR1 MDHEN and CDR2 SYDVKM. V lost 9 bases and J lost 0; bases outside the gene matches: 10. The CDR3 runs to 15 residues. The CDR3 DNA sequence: TGTGCCAGTAGCGGGATAGCGGGGAGCTCCTACGAGCAGTACTTC. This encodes CASSGIAGSSYEQYF. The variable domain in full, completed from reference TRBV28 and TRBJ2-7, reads DVKVTQSSRYLVKRTGEKVFLECVQDMDHENMFWYRQDPGLGLRLIYFSYDVKMKEKGDIPEGYSVSREKKERFSLILESASTNQTSMYLCASSGIAGSSYEQYFGPGTRLTVT.

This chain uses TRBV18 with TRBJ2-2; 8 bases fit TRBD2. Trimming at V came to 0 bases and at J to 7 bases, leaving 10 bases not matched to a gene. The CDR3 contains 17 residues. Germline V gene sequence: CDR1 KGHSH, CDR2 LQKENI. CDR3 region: CASSPPSGSLASGELFF. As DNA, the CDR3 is TGTGCCAGCTCACCACCCAGCGGGAGTCTCGCTAGCGGGGAGCTGTTTTTT.

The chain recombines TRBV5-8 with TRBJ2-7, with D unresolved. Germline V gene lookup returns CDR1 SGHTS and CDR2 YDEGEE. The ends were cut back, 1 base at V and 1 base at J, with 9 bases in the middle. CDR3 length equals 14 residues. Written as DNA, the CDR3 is TGTGCCAGCAGCTTGATGTCCGATTCCTACGAGCAGTACTTC. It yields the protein CASSLMSDSYEQYF.

DNA for the CDR3: TGTGCCAGCAGCAGTGGGTCAGGGGGCACTGGAAACACCATATATTTT. This codes for CASSSGSGGTGNTIYF. This rearrangement joins TRBV27 to TRBJ1-3, with TRBD1 matching over 8 bases. V shed 6 bases, J shed 2 bases, and the junction held 9 bases outside the gene matches. Germline V gives CDR1 MNHEY, CDR2 SMNVEV (reference sequence). This CDR3 is 16 amino acids long.

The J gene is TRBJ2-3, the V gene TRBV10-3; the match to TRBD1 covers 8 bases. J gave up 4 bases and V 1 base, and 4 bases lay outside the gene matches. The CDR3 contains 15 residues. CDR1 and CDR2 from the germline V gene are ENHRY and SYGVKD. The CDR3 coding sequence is TGTGCCATCAGTGAGTTCGTGACAGGGGCAGATACGCAGTATTTT. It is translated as CAISEFVTGADTQYF.

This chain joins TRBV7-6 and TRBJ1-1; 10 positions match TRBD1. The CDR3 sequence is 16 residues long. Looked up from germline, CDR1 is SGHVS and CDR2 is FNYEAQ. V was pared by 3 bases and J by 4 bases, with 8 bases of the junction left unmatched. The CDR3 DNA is TGTGCCAGCAGCTTGGGGGGACAGGGGATCCCCACTGAAGCTTTCTTT. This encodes CASSLGGQGIPTEAFF. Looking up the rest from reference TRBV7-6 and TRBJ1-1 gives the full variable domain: GAGVSQSPRYKVTKRGQDVALRCDPISGHVSLYWYRQALGQGPEFLTYFNYEAQQDKSGLPNDRFSAERPEGSISTLTIQRTEQRDSAMYRCASSLGGQGIPTEAFFGQGTRLTVV.

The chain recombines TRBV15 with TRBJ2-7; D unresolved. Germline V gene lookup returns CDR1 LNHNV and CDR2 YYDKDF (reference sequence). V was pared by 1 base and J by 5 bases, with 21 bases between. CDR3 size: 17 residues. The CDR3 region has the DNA TGTGCCACCAGCAGAGGCCCGGTCGGGCTCCCTCTCCACGAGCAGTACTTC. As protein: CATSRGPVGLPLHEQYF.

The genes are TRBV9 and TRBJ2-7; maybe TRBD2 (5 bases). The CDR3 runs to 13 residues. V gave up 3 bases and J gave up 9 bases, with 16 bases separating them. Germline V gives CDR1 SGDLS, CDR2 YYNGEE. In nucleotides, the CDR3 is TGTGCCAGCAGCGCAAGCCCGACTACCGGGCAGTACTTC. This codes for CASSASPTTGQYF.

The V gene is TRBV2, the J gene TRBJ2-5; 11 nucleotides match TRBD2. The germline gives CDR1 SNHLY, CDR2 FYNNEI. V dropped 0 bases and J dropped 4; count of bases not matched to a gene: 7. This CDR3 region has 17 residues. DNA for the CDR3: TGTGCCAGCAGTGAAGCGATAGCGGGAGGGCCGGGAGAGACCCAGTACTTC. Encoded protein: CASSEAIAGGPGETQYF.

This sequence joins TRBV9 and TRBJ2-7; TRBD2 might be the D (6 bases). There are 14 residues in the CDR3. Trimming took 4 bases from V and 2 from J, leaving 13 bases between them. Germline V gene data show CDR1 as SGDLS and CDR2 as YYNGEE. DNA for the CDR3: TGTGCCAGCAGCCCCGGAGGGAATGCCTACGAGCAGTACTTC. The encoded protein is CASSPGGNAYEQYF.

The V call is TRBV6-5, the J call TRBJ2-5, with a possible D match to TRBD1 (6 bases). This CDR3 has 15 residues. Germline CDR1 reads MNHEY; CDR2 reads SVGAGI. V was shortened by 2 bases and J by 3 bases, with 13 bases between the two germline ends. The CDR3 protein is CASSYEGTPKETQYF. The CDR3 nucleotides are TGTGCCAGCAGTTACGAGGGGACACCTAAAGAGACCCAGTACTTC.

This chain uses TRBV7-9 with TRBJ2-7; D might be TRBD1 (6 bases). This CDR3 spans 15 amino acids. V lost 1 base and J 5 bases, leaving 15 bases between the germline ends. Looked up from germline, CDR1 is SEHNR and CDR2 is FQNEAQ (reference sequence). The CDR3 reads CASSLGVGAGNEQYF. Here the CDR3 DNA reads TGTGCCAGCAGCTTAGGAGTGGGGGCAGGGAACGAGCAGTACTTC.

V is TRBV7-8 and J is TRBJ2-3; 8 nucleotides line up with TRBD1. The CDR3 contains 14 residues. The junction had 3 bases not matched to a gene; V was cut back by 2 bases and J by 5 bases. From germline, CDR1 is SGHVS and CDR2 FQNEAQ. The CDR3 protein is CASSLSRGRDTQYF. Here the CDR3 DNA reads TGTGCCAGCAGCTTAAGCAGGGGGCGAGATACGCAGTATTTT.

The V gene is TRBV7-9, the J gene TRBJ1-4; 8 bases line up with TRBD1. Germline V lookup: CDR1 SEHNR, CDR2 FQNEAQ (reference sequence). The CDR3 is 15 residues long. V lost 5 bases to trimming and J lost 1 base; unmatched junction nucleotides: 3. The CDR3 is CASSTGQGTNEKLFF. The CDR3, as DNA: TGTGCCAGCAGCACAGGACAGGGAACTAATGAAAAACTGTTTTTT.

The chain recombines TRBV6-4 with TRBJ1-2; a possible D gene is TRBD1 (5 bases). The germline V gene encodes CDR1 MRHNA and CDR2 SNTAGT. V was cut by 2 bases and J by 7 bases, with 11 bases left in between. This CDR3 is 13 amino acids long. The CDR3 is CASSDRGSGGYTF. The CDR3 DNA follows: TGTGCCAGCAGTGACAGGGGTAGTGGTGGCTACACCTTC.

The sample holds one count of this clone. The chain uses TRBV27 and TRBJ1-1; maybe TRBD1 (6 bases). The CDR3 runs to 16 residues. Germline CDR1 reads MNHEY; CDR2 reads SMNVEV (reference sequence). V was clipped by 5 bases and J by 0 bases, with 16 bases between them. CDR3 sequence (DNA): TGTGCCAGCAGTCCACTGAGGACAGCCATGAACACTGAAGCTTTCTTT. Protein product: CASSPLRTAMNTEAFF.

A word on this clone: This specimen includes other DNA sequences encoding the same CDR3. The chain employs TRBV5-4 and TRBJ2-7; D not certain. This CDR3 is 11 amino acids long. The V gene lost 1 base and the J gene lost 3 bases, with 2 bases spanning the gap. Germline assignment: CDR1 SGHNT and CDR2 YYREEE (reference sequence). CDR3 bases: TGTGCCAGCAGCTTGTACTACGAGCAGTACTTC. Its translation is CASSLYYEQYF.

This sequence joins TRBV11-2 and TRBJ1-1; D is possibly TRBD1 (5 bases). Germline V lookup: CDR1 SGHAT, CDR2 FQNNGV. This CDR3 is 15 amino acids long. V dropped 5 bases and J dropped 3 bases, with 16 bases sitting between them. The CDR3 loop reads CASSETSPRDTEAFF. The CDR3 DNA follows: TGTGCCAGCAGCGAGACTTCTCCCAGGGACACTGAAGCTTTCTTT.

The CDR3 region has the DNA TGTGCCACCCGAGAACCTCCGGAGACCCAGTACTTC. Its protein is CATREPPETQYF. This chain connects TRBV10-3 to TRBJ2-5; unclear D gene. Trimming took off 10 bases at V and 5 bases at J, with 14 bases between the two ends. The CDR3 consists of 12 residues. CDR1 is ENHRY and CDR2 is SYGVKD in the germline V gene.

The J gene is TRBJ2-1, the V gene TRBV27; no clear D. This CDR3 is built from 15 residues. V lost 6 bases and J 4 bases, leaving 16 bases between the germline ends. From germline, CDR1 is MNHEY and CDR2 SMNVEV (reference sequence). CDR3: CASRPPLPPYNEQFF. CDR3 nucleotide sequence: TGTGCCAGCAGACCGCCCCTCCCCCCATACAATGAGCAGTTCTTC.

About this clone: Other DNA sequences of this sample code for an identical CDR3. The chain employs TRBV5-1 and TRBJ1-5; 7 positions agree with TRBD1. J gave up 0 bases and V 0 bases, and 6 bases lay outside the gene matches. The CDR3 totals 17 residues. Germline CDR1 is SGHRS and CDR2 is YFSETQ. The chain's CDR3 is CASSLGDREYSNQPQHF. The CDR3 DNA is TGCGCCAGCAGCTTGGGAGACAGGGAATATAGCAATCAGCCCCAGCATTTT.

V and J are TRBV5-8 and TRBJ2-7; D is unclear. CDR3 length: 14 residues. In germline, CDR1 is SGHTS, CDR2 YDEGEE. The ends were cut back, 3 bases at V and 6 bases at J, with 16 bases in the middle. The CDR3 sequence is CASSWNSGTSEQYF. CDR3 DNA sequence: TGTGCCAGCAGCTGGAATTCAGGTACCTCCGAGCAGTACTTC. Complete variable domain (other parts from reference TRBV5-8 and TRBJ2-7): EAGVTQSPTHLIKTRGQQATLRCSPISGHTSVYWYQQALGLGLQFLLWYDEGEERNRGNFPPRFSGRQFPNYSSELNVNALELEDSALYLCASSWNSGTSEQYFGPGTRLTVT.

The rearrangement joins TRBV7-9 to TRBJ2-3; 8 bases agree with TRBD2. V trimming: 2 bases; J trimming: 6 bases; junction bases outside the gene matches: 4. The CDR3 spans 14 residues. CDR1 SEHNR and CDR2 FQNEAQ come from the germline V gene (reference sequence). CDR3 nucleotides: TGTGCCAGCAGCTTAACGGGAGGGCCGGATACGCAGTATTTT. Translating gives CASSLTGGPDTQYF.

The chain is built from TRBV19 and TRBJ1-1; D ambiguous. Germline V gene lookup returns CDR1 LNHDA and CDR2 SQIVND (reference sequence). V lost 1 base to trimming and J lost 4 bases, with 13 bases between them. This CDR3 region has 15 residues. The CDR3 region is CASSIAHWLTTEAFF. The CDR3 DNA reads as TGTGCCAGTAGTATAGCCCACTGGTTGACCACTGAAGCTTTCTTT.